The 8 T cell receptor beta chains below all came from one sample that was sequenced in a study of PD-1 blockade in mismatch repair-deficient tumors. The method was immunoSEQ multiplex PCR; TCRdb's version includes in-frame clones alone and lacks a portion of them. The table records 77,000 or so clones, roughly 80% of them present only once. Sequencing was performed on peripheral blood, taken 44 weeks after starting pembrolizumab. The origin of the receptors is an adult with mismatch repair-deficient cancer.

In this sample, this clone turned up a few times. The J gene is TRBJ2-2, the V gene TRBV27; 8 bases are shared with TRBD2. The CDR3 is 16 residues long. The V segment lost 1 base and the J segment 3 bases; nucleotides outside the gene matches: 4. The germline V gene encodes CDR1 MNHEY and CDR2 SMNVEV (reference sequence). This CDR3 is CASSLYGRGYTGELFF. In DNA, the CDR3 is TGTGCCAGCAGTTTATACGGGAGGGGGTACACCGGGGAGCTGTTTTTT.

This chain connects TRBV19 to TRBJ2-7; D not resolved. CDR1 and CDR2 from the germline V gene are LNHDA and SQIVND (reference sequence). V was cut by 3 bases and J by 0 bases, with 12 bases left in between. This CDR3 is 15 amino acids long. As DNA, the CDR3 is TGTGCCAGTAGTATCTCCATAGTTACCTCCTACGAGCAGTACTTC. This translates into CASSISIVTSYEQYF.

The CDR3 protein is CASSLLAGVSGELFF. The CDR3, as DNA: TGTGCCAGCAGTTTACTAGCGGGAGTTTCCGGGGAGCTGTTTTTT. The rearrangement uses TRBV27 and TRBJ2-2, with 10 bases aligning to TRBD2. After removal of 2 bases from V and 6 bases from J, the junction contained 3 bases not matched to a gene. Germline assignment: CDR1 MNHEY and CDR2 SMNVEV (reference sequence). The CDR3 runs 15 residues.

In DNA form, the CDR3 reads TGTGCCAGCAGCTTTGTCCAAGCCTGGAACAATGAGCAGTTCTTC. It specifies CASSFVQAWNNEQFF. This chain links TRBV11-2 with TRBJ2-1; no definite D call. Trimming stripped 3 bases from V and 5 bases from J, with 14 bases between. Germline assignment: CDR1 SGHAT and CDR2 FQNNGV. This CDR3 has 15 residues.

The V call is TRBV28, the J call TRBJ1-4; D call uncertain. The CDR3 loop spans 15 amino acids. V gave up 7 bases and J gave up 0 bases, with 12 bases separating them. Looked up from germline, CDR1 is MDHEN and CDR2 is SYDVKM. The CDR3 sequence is CASKPGPATNEKLFF. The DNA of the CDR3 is TGTGCCAGCAAACCGGGCCCAGCAACTAATGAAAAACTGTTTTTT.

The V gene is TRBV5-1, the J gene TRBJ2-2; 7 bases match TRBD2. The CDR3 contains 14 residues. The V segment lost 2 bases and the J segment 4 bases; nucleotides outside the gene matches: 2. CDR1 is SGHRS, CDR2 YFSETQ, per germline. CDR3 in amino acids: CASSFSGITGELFF. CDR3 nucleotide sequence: TGCGCCAGCAGCTTCAGCGGGATCACCGGGGAGCTGTTTTTT.

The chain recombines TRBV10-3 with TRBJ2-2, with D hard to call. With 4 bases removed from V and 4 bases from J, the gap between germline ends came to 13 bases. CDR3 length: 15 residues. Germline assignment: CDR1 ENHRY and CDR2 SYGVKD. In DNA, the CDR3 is TGTGCCATCAGTGGACATACCTTGGGCACCGGGGAGCTGTTTTTT. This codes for CAISGHTLGTGELFF.

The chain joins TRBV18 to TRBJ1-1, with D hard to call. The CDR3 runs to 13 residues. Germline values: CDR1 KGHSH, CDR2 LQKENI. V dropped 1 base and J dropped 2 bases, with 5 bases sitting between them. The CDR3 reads CASSPLYNTEAFF. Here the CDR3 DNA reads TGTGCCAGCTCACCACTTTACAACACTGAAGCTTTCTTT.